This T cell receptor (beta chain) was profiled in a study of T-cell reconstitution after alpha-beta-depleted transplantation in children. The germline CDR1 and CDR2 sequences are DFQATT and SNEGSKA (reference sequence). V lost 3 bases, J lost 1 base, and 13 bases lay in between. CDR3 length: 14 amino acids. Using unique molecular identifiers, the investigators prepared the TCRbeta library. TCRdb analysed the PCR reads with MiXCR anew, one entry per CDR3 protein. The table lists 440,000 or so distinct CDR3 sequences, 43% of them singletons, with 27% in the top ten. This clonotype has a handful of counts.

This sequence originates from a girl aged 2 to 9 with aplastic anemia, due to receive a stem cell transplant. The gene calls are TRBV20-1 and TRBJ2-7, with a tentative D call TRBD2 (6 bases). The source material was PBMCs, sampled before TCRalphabeta/CD19-depleted stem cell transplant. CDR3 protein: CSASPGEFSYEQYF. In DNA, the CDR3 is TGCAGTGCTAGCCCGGGGGAATTTTCCTACGAGCAGTACTTC.